This T cell receptor (beta chain) was identified in a study of shared clonotypes between healthy human individuals. The overall study: Every donor yielded three CD4 naive, three CD4 memory, two CD8 naive and one CD8 memory plate. Findings of the study overall: Naive subsets generally had larger estimated richness than memory subsets. Blood was the only sampled material, and tissue repertoires likely differ.

Template for every sorted-subset replicate PCR totaled 150 to 250 ng DNA, tens of thousands of T cell genomes. TCRdb's copy holds only in-frame clones and misses some; the assay was immunoSEQ multiplex PCR. The sample includes approximately 500,000 clones, less than 96% of them seen just once. The CDR3 runs 13 residues. V lost 1 base and J lost 5, with 8 bases in between. Germline V lookup: CDR1 SGHAT, CDR2 FQNNGV. On this clone itself: Its matching antigen is unknown.

Sequences were obtained from naive CD4+ T cells sorted from blood. Subset given: CD45RA+ positively selected. This TCR derives from a woman in her 30s in good health. The rearrangement joins TRBV11-2 to TRBJ2-5; D call uncertain. CDR3 nucleotide sequence: TGTGCCAGCAGCTTAGGATCCGGTGAGACCCAGTACTTC. This encodes CASSLGSGETQYF.